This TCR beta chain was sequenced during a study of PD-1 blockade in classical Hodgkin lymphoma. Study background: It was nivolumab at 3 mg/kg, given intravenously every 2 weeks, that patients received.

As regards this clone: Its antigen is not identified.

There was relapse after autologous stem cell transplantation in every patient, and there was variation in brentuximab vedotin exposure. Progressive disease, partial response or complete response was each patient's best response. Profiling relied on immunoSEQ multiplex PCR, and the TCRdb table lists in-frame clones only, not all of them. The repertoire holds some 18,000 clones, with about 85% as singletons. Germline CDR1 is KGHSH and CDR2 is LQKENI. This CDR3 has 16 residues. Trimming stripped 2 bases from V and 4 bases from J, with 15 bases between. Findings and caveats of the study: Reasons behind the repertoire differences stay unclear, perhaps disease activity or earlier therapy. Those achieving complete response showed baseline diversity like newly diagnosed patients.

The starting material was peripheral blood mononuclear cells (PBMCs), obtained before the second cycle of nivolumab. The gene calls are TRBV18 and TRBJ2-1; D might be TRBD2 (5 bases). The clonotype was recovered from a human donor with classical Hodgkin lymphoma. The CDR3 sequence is CASSPAEGLKYNEQFF. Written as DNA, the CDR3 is TGTGCCAGCTCACCAGCCGAGGGCCTGAAATACAATGAGCAGTTCTTC.